A single sample gave rise to the 5 T cell receptor beta chains below, sequenced in a study of technical replicates of blood from a handful of donors. Assay used: immunoSEQ multiplex PCR; TCRdb lists only in-frame clones, some missing. The sample lists about 100,000 clones; 95% were seen once. The source material was T cells isolated from PBMCs. The receptors originated from a human donor in good health.

This clone occurred once. The chain joins TRBV15 to TRBJ2-1; the match to TRBD1 covers 7 bases. The CDR3 is 18 amino acids. Germline V gives CDR1 LNHNV, CDR2 YYDKDF (reference sequence). V shed 4 bases and J 10 bases; nucleotides not matched to a gene: 22. This chain's CDR3 is CATSTYRGKRDSRPEQFF. Here the CDR3 DNA reads TGTGCCACCAGCACTTACCGGGGTAAGAGGGACAGTCGACCAGAGCAGTTCTTC.

This chain joins TRBV28 and TRBJ2-7; tentative D call: TRBD1 (6 bases). The V and J ends lost 5 bases and 2 bases respectively, with 13 bases between them. Germline loops: CDR1 MDHEN, CDR2 SYDVKM. This CDR3 is 14 amino acids long. The CDR3 region is CASSGRGDPYEQYF. CDR3 in DNA: TGTGCCAGCAGTGGCAGGGGTGACCCCTACGAGCAGTACTTC.

The chain has TRBV11-2 and TRBJ1-3; 12 nucleotides match TRBD1. Looked up from germline, CDR1 is SGHAT and CDR2 is FQNNGV. The V and J ends lost 5 bases and 2 bases, in that order; junction bases with no gene match: 7. This CDR3 is built from 17 residues. The CDR3 protein is CASSHRDRGLPGNTIYF. The CDR3 region has the DNA TGTGCCAGCAGCCACCGGGACAGGGGGCTCCCTGGAAACACCATATATTTT. Variable domain in full (rest from reference TRBV11-2 and TRBJ1-3): EAGVAQSPRYKIIEKRQSVAFWCNPISGHATLYWYQQILGQGPKLLIQFQNNGVVDDSQLPKDRFSAERLKGVDSTLKIQPAKLEDSAVYLCASSHRDRGLPGNTIYFGEGSWLTVV.

The chain recombines TRBV5-1 with TRBJ2-7; perhaps TRBD1 as D (6 bases). The germline gives CDR1 SGHRS, CDR2 YFSETQ. The CDR3 has 16 amino acids. V was shortened by 0 bases and J by 3 bases, with 16 bases between the two germline ends. The CDR3 region is CASSLEFTGTNYEQYF. The CDR3 DNA sequence: TGCGCCAGCAGCTTGGAGTTTACCGGGACAAACTACGAGCAGTACTTC.

V is TRBV7-9 and J is TRBJ1-5; the match to TRBD1 covers 7 bases. In germline, CDR1 is SEHNR, CDR2 FQNEAQ (reference sequence). Trimming cost V 5 bases and J 5 bases; bases outside gene matches: 9. The CDR3 is 15 residues long. The DNA of the CDR3 is TGTGCCAGCAGCCGTTCCCGGGACAGTGATCAGCCCCAGCATTTT. Translating it yields CASSRSRDSDQPQHF.